The 20 T cell receptor beta chains below all came from one sample that was sequenced in a study of CD8 T cells in Susac syndrome. Random hexamers were used to reverse transcribe an amount of about 0.45 to 1 ug RNA. TCRdb itself ran the immunoSEQ multiplex PCR reads through MiXCR, one entry per CDR3 protein. The sample includes 150,000 or so distinct CDR3 sequences, just under 95% of them seen just once. The sequenced material came from CD8+ T cells from PBMCs. These TCRs come from a human donor with multiple sclerosis.

The chain joins TRBV5-1 to TRBJ2-1, with 11 bases matching TRBD1. Germline values: CDR1 SGHRS, CDR2 YFSETQ. This CDR3 is built from 14 residues. J was trimmed by 5 bases and V by 8 bases; bases with no gene match: 6. In DNA form, the CDR3 reads TGCGCCAGTCGGACAGGGGGCGCCCACAATGAGCAGTTCTTC. Amino acid sequence: CASRTGGAHNEQFF.

CDR3 nucleotides: TGTGCCAGCAGTCCGTCCTCCGGGCCAATCAACTATGGCTACACCTTC. It yields the protein CASSPSSGPINYGYTF. The chain employs TRBV27 and TRBJ1-2; D is undetermined. Germline V gene sequence: CDR1 MNHEY, CDR2 SMNVEV (reference sequence). The V gene lost 5 bases and the J gene lost 2 bases, with 18 bases spanning the gap. There are 16 residues in the CDR3.

This chain links TRBV19 with TRBJ1-1, with unresolved D. With 3 bases removed from V and 1 base from J, the gap between germline ends came to 6 bases. The CDR3 runs to 13 residues. Germline V gene data show CDR1 as LNHDA and CDR2 as SQIVND (reference sequence). Here the CDR3 reads CASSMFWNTEAFF. CDR3 coding DNA: TGTGCCAGTAGTATGTTCTGGAACACTGAAGCTTTCTTT.

V and J are TRBV27 and TRBJ2-7, with D perhaps TRBD1 (5 bases). Germline-derived CDR1 and CDR2 are MNHEY and SMNVEV (reference sequence). This CDR3 has 13 residues. The ends were cut back, 6 bases at V and 5 bases at J, with 14 bases in the middle. CDR3 nucleotide sequence: TGTGCCAGCAGCTGGGCAGGGAACAACGAGCAGTACTTC. Translation: CASSWAGNNEQYF.

The V call is TRBV27, the J call TRBJ2-7; D perhaps matches TRBD1 (6 bases). The V gene's germline CDR1 is MNHEY and CDR2 SMNVEV (reference sequence). Trimming shortened V by 4 bases and J by 7 bases, and 14 bases separated the two germline ends. CDR3 length: 13 amino acids. As DNA, the CDR3 is TGTGCCAGCAGTTCACTGGGGGCCCGGGAGCAGTACTTC. It translates to CASSSLGAREQYF.

In its sample, this clonotype was seen once. The chain couples TRBV27 to TRBJ2-3; no clear D gene. The CDR3 has 16 residues. The germline V and J ends were trimmed by 0 bases and 3 bases, with 13 bases remaining between them. In germline, CDR1 is MNHEY, CDR2 SMNVEV (reference sequence). DNA for the CDR3: TGTGCCAGCAGTTTATCGATGGGTGCAGGAACAGATACGCAGTATTTT. Protein product: CASSLSMGAGTDTQYF.

This chain connects TRBV12-3 or TRBV12-4 to TRBJ2-2; TRBD1 is a possible D gene (7 bases). The CDR3 runs 15 residues. V was shortened by 7 bases and J by 7 bases, with 19 bases between the two germline ends. CDR3 sequence: CASTDRDSRGGELFF. Written as DNA, the CDR3 is TGTGCCAGCACCGACAGGGACTCCCGGGGCGGGGAGCTGTTTTTT.

The rearrangement uses TRBV5-6 and TRBJ2-7; 10 bases fit TRBD2. The CDR3 covers 14 residues. Germline CDR1 and CDR2: SGHDT and YYEEEE. The ends lost 4 bases at V and 4 bases at J; junction bases unmatched: 5. The CDR3 nucleotides read TGTGCCAGCAGCCGCGGGACTAGCGCATACGAGCAGTACTTC. Its protein is CASSRGTSAYEQYF.

This clonotype appeared once. The chain is built from TRBV20-1 and TRBJ2-3; a weak D match, TRBD1 (6 bases). The CDR3 spans 16 residues. Per the germline V gene, CDR1 is DFQATT and CDR2 is SNEGSKA (reference sequence). V was pared by 2 bases and J by 0 bases, with 15 bases between. The CDR3 sequence: CSARPRTATSTDTQYF. The CDR3 DNA is TGCAGTGCTAGACCCCGGACAGCCACTAGCACAGATACGCAGTATTTT.

This clonotype has just one count. The chain uses TRBV7-8 and TRBJ1-5; a possible D gene is TRBD1 (5 bases). Germline CDR1 is SGHVS and CDR2 is FQNEAQ. This CDR3 has 13 residues. Trimming cost V 3 bases and J 6 bases, with 9 bases left between them. CDR3 coding DNA: TGTGCCAGCAGCTTCGGGGGAACTCAGCCCCAGCATTTT. This gives the protein CASSFGGTQPQHF.

This clonotype was detected once. This chain links TRBV3-1 with TRBJ2-3, with 16 bases aligning to TRBD2. This CDR3 spans 20 amino acids. Germline CDR1 and CDR2: LGHDT and YNNKEL (reference sequence). Trimming took 3 bases from V and 0 from J; bases not matched to a gene: 9. Here the CDR3 DNA reads TGTGCCAGCAGCCAGGGGCCCGGGACTAGCGGGGGGGCTAGCACAGATACGCAGTATTTT. Its protein is CASSQGPGTSGGASTDTQYF.

This clonotype occurred once. The chain carries TRBV7-8 and TRBJ2-4; D might be TRBD1 or TRBD2, each matching 6 bases. V lost 3 bases and J 0 bases, leaving 12 bases between the germline ends. CDR3 size: 16 residues. The germline V gene has CDR1 SGHVS and CDR2 FQNEAQ. The CDR3 region is CASSLQGGLAKNIQYF. CDR3 DNA: TGTGCCAGCAGCTTGCAAGGGGGGCTAGCCAAAAACATTCAGTACTTC. Complete variable domain (other parts from reference TRBV7-8 and TRBJ2-4): GAGVSQSPRYKVAKRGQDVALRCDPISGHVSLFWYQQALGQGPEFLTYFQNEAQLDKSGLPSDRFFAERPEGSVSTLKIQRTQQEDSAVYLCASSLQGGLAKNIQYFGAGTRLSVL.

This chain links TRBV20-1 with TRBJ1-2; no definite D call. V shed 0 bases and J shed 9 bases, with 20 bases lying between them. This CDR3 contains 15 residues. Germline CDR1 is DFQATT and CDR2 is SNEGSKA (reference sequence). CDR3 region: CSAREGLAGIDSYTF. CDR3 nucleotide sequence: TGCAGTGCTAGAGAAGGGTTGGCGGGGATTGATAGCTACACCTTC.

This CDR3 reads CASSLFAQGAWEQYF. The CDR3 bases are TGTGCCAGCAGTTTATTTGCACAGGGGGCGTGGGAGCAGTACTTC. This chain links TRBV27 with TRBJ2-7; TRBD1 aligns across 9 bases. The CDR3 covers 15 residues. Per germline, CDR1 MNHEY and CDR2 SMNVEV (reference sequence). The V segment lost 1 base and the J segment 7 bases; nucleotides outside the gene matches: 8.

The rearrangement links TRBV9 to TRBJ2-5; possibly TRBD1 or TRBD2 for D (6 bases each). Germline CDR1 reads SGDLS; CDR2 reads YYNGEE. Trimming took off 0 bases at V and 6 bases at J, with 15 bases between the two ends. The length of the CDR3 is 15 residues. The CDR3 DNA follows: TGTGCCAGCAGCGTAGCACCGGGGGCCTCAAAGACCCAGTACTTC. Its translation is CASSVAPGASKTQYF.

CDR3 loop: CASSPGQAGNVLTF. In nucleotides, the CDR3 is TGTGCCAGCAGTCCCGGACAGGCGGGCAACGTCCTGACTTTC. The chain has TRBV12-3 or TRBV12-4 and TRBJ2-6; 7 bases are shared with TRBD1. The V gene end was trimmed by 5 bases and the J gene end by 9 bases; junction bases not matched to a gene: 7. This CDR3 is built from 14 residues.

This chain joins TRBV27 and TRBJ1-1; 7 bases map to TRBD1. Germline lookup yields CDR1 MNHEY and CDR2 SMNVEV (reference sequence). The CDR3 totals 12 residues. V dropped 6 bases and J dropped 7; count of bases not matched to a gene: 5. This CDR3 is CASSRGQNEAFF. CDR3 DNA: TGTGCCAGCAGCCGGGGACAGAATGAAGCTTTCTTT.

The V and J genes are TRBV12-5 and TRBJ1-1, with 8 bases aligning to TRBD1. From germline, CDR1 is LGHNT and CDR2 FRNRAP. This CDR3 region has 12 residues. The junction had 4 bases not matched to a gene; V was cut back by 6 bases and J by 7 bases. The CDR3: CASGPDRGEAFF. Written as DNA, the CDR3 is TGTGCTAGTGGCCCCGACAGGGGTGAAGCTTTCTTT.

A few counts support this clonotype. This chain links TRBV9 with TRBJ2-3; TRBD2 matches at 7 bases. Germline V CDR1 and CDR2: SGDLS, YYNGEE. Trimming cost V 0 bases and J 2 bases; bases outside gene matches: 9. CDR3 length: 17 residues. CDR3 sequence reads: CASSVESAGGDTDTQYF. DNA of the CDR3: TGTGCCAGCAGCGTAGAGTCAGCTGGGGGGGACACAGATACGCAGTATTTT. Filled out from reference TRBV9 and TRBJ2-3, the complete variable domain reads DSGVTQTPKHLITATGQRVTLRCSPRSGDLSVYWYQQSLDQGLQFLIQYYNGEERAKGNILERFSAQQFPDLHSELNLSSLELGDSALYFCASSVESAGGDTDTQYFGPGTRLTVL.

This chain links TRBV19 with TRBJ2-7; 9 nucleotides match TRBD1. The CDR3 runs 14 residues. CDR1 and CDR2 from the germline V gene are LNHDA and SQIVND (reference sequence). The J segment lost 3 bases and the V segment lost 6 bases, leaving 6 bases of the junction unmatched. This chain's CDR3 is CASRPGQGIYEQYF. DNA of the CDR3: TGTGCCAGTAGACCGGGACAGGGTATCTACGAGCAGTACTTC.